The 18 T cell receptor beta chains given below trace back to one sample, sequenced in a study of shared clonotypes between healthy human individuals. Clones were sequenced by immunoSEQ multiplex PCR, and TCRdb holds only the in-frame ones, with some missing. The sample lists approximately 100,000 clones; roughly two thirds were seen once. The sequenced sample consisted of memory CD8+ T cells sorted from blood. Subset reported: CD45RO+ cells pooled with CCR7-negative TemRA cells. The receptors were gathered from a man aged 25 to 40 in good health.

The chain combines TRBV5-4 with TRBJ2-5; 13 bases match TRBD2. V dropped 4 bases and J dropped 2; count of bases not matched to a gene: 8. The length of the CDR3 is 17 residues. The V gene's germline CDR1 is SGHNT and CDR2 YYREEE (reference sequence). CDR3 DNA: TGTGCCAGCAGCCAAGGGGGACTAGCGGGACCGCAAGAGACCCAGTACTTC. It is translated as CASSQGGLAGPQETQYF. The full variable domain, completed using reference TRBV5-4 and TRBJ2-5, is ETGVTQSPTHLIKTRGQQVTLRCSSQSGHNTVSWYQQALGQGPQFIFQYYREEENGRGNFPPRFSGLQFPNYSSELNVNALELDDSALYLCASSQGGLAGPQETQYFGPGTRLLVL.

This chain uses TRBV29-1 with TRBJ1-2; D unclear. V dropped 0 bases and J dropped 7 bases, with 6 bases sitting between them. This CDR3 contains 11 residues. Germline V gene data show CDR1 as SQVTM and CDR2 as ANQGSEA. The CDR3 nucleotides are TGCAGCGTTGAAGATTATAGTGGCTACACCTTC. It specifies CSVEDYSGYTF.

The chain carries TRBV11-2 and TRBJ2-7, with D hard to call. The germline gives CDR1 SGHAT, CDR2 FQNNGV. Trimming took off 5 bases at V and 5 bases at J, with 16 bases between the two ends. This CDR3 has 14 residues. The CDR3 sequence is CASSPQGMGDEQYF. CDR3 coding DNA: TGTGCCAGCAGCCCCCAAGGGATGGGCGACGAGCAGTACTTC.

The V gene is TRBV5-5, the J gene TRBJ1-1; D unresolved. Trimming pared 4 bases from V and 0 bases from J, leaving 13 bases between. Germline lookup yields CDR1 SGHKS and CDR2 YYEKEE (reference sequence). The CDR3 contains 15 residues. CDR3 sequence reads: CASSLESVMNTEAFF. In DNA, the CDR3 is TGTGCCAGCAGCCTGGAATCGGTCATGAACACTGAAGCTTTCTTT.

The gene calls are TRBV5-6 and TRBJ2-1; D is tentatively TRBD1 or TRBD2 (7 bases each). V lost 2 bases, J lost 7 bases, and 16 bases lay in between. Germline loops: CDR1 SGHDT, CDR2 YYEEEE. The CDR3 totals 15 residues. CDR3 sequence: CASSFTSRGGNEQFF. The CDR3 DNA reads TGTGCCAGCAGCTTTACCTCCAGGGGGGGAAATGAGCAGTTCTTC.

The J gene is TRBJ2-1, the V gene TRBV7-8; 7 bases agree with TRBD2. Germline CDR1 and CDR2: SGHVS and FQNEAQ. J gave up 5 bases and V 3 bases, and 10 bases lay outside the gene matches. The length of the CDR3 is 16 residues. CDR3 residues: CASSFAGTTLHNEQFF. DNA for the CDR3: TGTGCCAGCAGCTTTGCCGGGACTACCTTGCACAATGAGCAGTTCTTC.

The chain uses TRBV10-3 and TRBJ2-5; D might be TRBD1 (5 bases). The CDR3 spans 16 residues. Germline CDR1 reads ENHRY; CDR2 reads SYGVKD. The ends were cut back, 0 bases at V and 0 bases at J, with 11 bases in the middle. The CDR3 sequence: CAISESQGRYQETQYF. The CDR3 DNA reads TGTGCCATCAGTGAGTCTCAGGGAAGATACCAAGAGACCCAGTACTTC.

The rearrangement uses TRBV30 and TRBJ2-7, with D perhaps given as TRBD1 or TRBD2 (5 bases each). Germline V gives CDR1 GTSNPN, CDR2 SVGIG (reference sequence). Trimming removed 0 bases at V and 13 bases at J, with 19 bases between. CDR3 length: 13 residues. CDR3 residues: CAWSVPPTADVYF. CDR3 nucleotide sequence: TGTGCCTGGAGTGTACCCCCGACAGCGGATGTTTACTTC. Full variable domain (rest looked up from reference TRBV30 and TRBJ2-7): SQTIHQWPATLVQPVGSPLSLECTVEGTSNPNLYWYRQAAGRGLQLLFYSVGIGQISSEVPQNLSASRPQDRQFILSSKKLLLSDSGFYLCAWSVPPTADVYFGPGTRLTVT.

Comments on this clone: At one end the junction does not follow the germline gene, possibly because of a read error. J is TRBJ2-7 and V is TRBV5-1; TRBD2 agrees at 8 bases. Germline lookup yields CDR1 SGHRS and CDR2 YFSETQ. The CDR3 loop spans 15 amino acids. As DNA, the CDR3 is TGCGCCGGCAGCTCACTTAGCGGGACATCCTACGAGCAGTACTTC. As protein: CAGSSLSGTSYEQYF.

This sequence joins TRBV25-1 and TRBJ2-1; D may correspond to TRBD1 or TRBD2 (5 bases each). V dropped 7 bases and J dropped 7 bases, with 17 bases sitting between them. CDR1 is MGHDK, CDR2 SYGVNS, per germline. The CDR3 has 14 residues. The CDR3 region has the DNA TGTGCCAGCATGTTAGGGGAGTCGGAGAATGAGCAGTTCTTC. The encoded protein is CASMLGESENEQFF.

This clone appeared a few times. The chain recombines TRBV29-1 with TRBJ2-7; 11 nucleotides line up with TRBD2. The CDR3 loop spans 18 amino acids. V shed 6 bases, J shed 0 bases, and the junction held 16 bases outside the gene matches. Per the germline V gene, CDR1 is SQVTM and CDR2 is ANQGSEA. CDR3 nucleotide sequence: TGCAGCGTCGCCGGGACTAGCGGAGAATTGGGCATCTCCTACGAGCAGTACTTC. It encodes CSVAGTSGELGISYEQYF.

The chain employs TRBV7-9 and TRBJ2-2; TRBD2 matches at 7 bases. After removal of 7 bases from V and 7 bases from J, the junction contained 21 bases not matched to a gene. This CDR3 region has 18 residues. CDR1 SEHNR and CDR2 FQNEAQ come from the germline V gene (reference sequence). The chain's CDR3 is CASISTSRWEGRNGELFF. The CDR3 DNA reads TGTGCCAGCATTTCCACTAGTAGGTGGGAGGGCCGAAACGGGGAGCTGTTTTTT.

The rearrangement links TRBV6-5 to TRBJ2-5; 8 bases align to TRBD1. The germline V gene has CDR1 MNHEY and CDR2 SVGAGI. After removal of 4 bases from V and 5 bases from J, the junction contained 9 bases not matched to a gene. The CDR3 extends over 15 amino acids. The CDR3 loop is CASSFDRGPAETQYF. The CDR3, as DNA: TGTGCCAGCAGTTTCGACAGGGGCCCTGCGGAGACCCAGTACTTC.

The V gene is TRBV7-8, the J gene TRBJ1-1; no reliable D call. With 2 bases removed from V and 6 bases from J, the gap between germline ends came to 10 bases. CDR1 SGHVS and CDR2 FQNEAQ come from the germline V gene. The CDR3 sequence is 13 residues long. CDR3 residues: CASSLQVLSEAFF. CDR3 bases: TGTGCCAGCAGCTTACAGGTTTTGTCTGAAGCTTTCTTT.

The rearrangement joins TRBV9 to TRBJ2-5; tentative D call: TRBD2 (6 bases). Germline-derived CDR1 and CDR2 are SGDLS and YYNGEE. Trimming removed 3 bases from V and 5 bases from J, with 14 bases in between. This CDR3 is 14 amino acids long. CDR3 in amino acids: CASSAEGGRETQYF. The CDR3, as DNA: TGTGCCAGCAGCGCTGAAGGAGGGAGGGAGACCCAGTACTTC.

The rearrangement joins TRBV11-2 to TRBJ2-1; no reliable D call. Between the trimmed V and J ends, which lost 5 bases and 5 bases, there was a span of 10 bases. This CDR3 is 13 amino acids long. Germline values: CDR1 SGHAT, CDR2 FQNNGV. The CDR3 DNA sequence: TGTGCCAGCAGCCTTCCCAGCAACAATGAGCAGTTCTTC. This translates into CASSLPSNNEQFF.

CDR3 region: CASSKGQGRSTDTQYF. CDR3 in DNA: TGTGCCAGCAGCAAGGGACAGGGCAGGAGCACAGATACGCAGTATTTT. This rearrangement joins TRBV11-2 to TRBJ2-3, with 9 bases that match TRBD1. Germline loops: CDR1 SGHAT, CDR2 FQNNGV. Unmatched junction bases numbered 6, after V lost 5 bases and J lost 0 bases. This CDR3 region has 16 residues.

The J gene is TRBJ2-1, the V gene TRBV6-5; the D is unclear. CDR1 is MNHEY and CDR2 is SVGAGI in the germline V gene. This CDR3 has 15 amino acids. Trimming pared 0 bases from V and 4 bases from J, leaving 10 bases between. The CDR3 region is CASSYSALPYNEQFF. For the CDR3, the DNA is TGTGCCAGCAGTTACTCAGCGCTCCCTTACAATGAGCAGTTCTTC.